Sequencing of this TCR beta chain was carried out in a study of blood T cell repertoires in COVID-19. Germline V gene sequence: CDR1 LNHDA, CDR2 SQIVND (reference sequence). V was clipped by 7 bases and J by 8 bases; unmatched bases: 9. The CDR3 loop spans 13 amino acids. TCRdb's table, derived via immunoSEQ multiplex PCR, lists solely in-frame clones and lacks some. The sample contains around 290,000 clones, roughly 92% of which appear only once. The receptor was derived from a young woman with COVID-19, enrolled during active disease. This chain connects TRBV19 to TRBJ1-2; 8 bases are shared with TRBD1. The sequenced material came from peripheral blood. In DNA, the CDR3 is TGTGCCAGTACCCTCGACAGGGGTGGCGGCTACACCTTC. This translates into CASTLDRGGGYTF.